This T cell receptor (beta chain) was sequenced during a study of cytomegalovirus exposure and HLA in healthy donors. General observations from the study: A few of the chains that were CMV-associated were confirmed in vitro to be specific for CMV antigens. As was reported, the HLA-A and HLA-B alleles of most subjects were accurately predicted from TCR beta sequences. There was a cluster of highly shared sequence variants that was likely a sequencing artifact. Several of the most significant clusters appeared, in a later analysis, to be linked to common viral pathogens.

PCR was performed using 60 Vbeta and 13 Jbeta primers. Libraries were prepared by immunoSEQ multiplex PCR; TCRdb keeps only in-frame clonotypes and omits some of them. Among nearly 65,000 clones listed, roughly 70% were seen once. The CDR3 length is 11 residues. V was cut by 2 bases and J by 6 bases, with 4 bases left in between. Germline lookup yields CDR1 SGHRS and CDR2 YFSETQ. This clone was seen once. What it binds is unknown. V and J are TRBV5-1 and TRBJ2-3; D unclear. This sequence originates from a man aged 45 to 65 in good health and CMV-seronegative. The specimen was PBMCs. The CDR3 coding sequence is TGCGCCAGCAGCTTTGCGGATACGCAGTATTTT. It is translated as CASSFADTQYF. Looking up the rest from reference TRBV5-1 and TRBJ2-3 gives the full variable domain: KAGVTQTPRYLIKTRGQQVTLSCSPISGHRSVSWYQQTPGQGLQFLFEYFSETQRNKGNFPGRFSGRQFSNSRSEMNVSTLELGDSALYLCASSFADTQYFGPGTRLTVL.